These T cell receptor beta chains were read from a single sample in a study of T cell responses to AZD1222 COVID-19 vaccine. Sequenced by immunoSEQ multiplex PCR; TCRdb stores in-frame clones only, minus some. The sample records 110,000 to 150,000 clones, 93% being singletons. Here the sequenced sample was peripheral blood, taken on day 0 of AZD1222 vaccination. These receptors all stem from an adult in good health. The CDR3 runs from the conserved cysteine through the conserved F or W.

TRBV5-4	CASSAEPSGSTDTQYF
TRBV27	CASRRTGGVVSNQPQHF
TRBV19	CASNWTGADNEQFF
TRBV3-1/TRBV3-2	CASSQGVSGANVLTF
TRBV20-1	CSGANSEKLFF
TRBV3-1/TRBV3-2	CASSRGHRTEAFF
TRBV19	CASRMDRMNTEAFF
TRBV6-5	CASSLGTRQAYEQYF
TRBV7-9	CASSFRTGEDTEAFF
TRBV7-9	CASSLREGTEAFF
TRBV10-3	CAISEGDPAEVDSPLHF
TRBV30	CAWSIGNSNEQFF
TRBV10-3	CAIRRLLKDNEQFF
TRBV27	CASSLVAGFYEQYF
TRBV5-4	CASKEQPSGNTIYF
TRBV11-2	CASSLRATGELFF
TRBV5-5	CASSLASGPYGYTF
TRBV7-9	CASRTGRNTIYF
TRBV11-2	CASSLGHGETGELFF
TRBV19	CASSIGPSNEQFF
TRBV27	CASSLLGQDNSPLHF
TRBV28	CATRLSGANVLTF
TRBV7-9	CASSLDRVYEQYF
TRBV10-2	CASSDSGGSYEQYF
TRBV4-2	CASSQVVGGPYNELFF
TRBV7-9	CASSLVGKNSPLHF